This is a list of T cell receptor beta chains from one sample in a study of T cell responses to AZD1222 COVID-19 vaccine. Only in-frame clones appear in the TCRdb table, and some are missing; sequencing was by immunoSEQ multiplex PCR. The table shows about 130,000 clones, with about nine tenths occurring only once. Sample: peripheral blood, taken on day 0 of AZD1222 vaccination. The receptors shown here come from an adult in good health. Each CDR3 is given without its conserved first and last residue. Fields, in order: J gene, D gene, V gene, CDR3 protein. D genes are given only for firm matches.

TRBJ2-7,.,TRBV11-1,ASSLLGGLVEQY
TRBJ1-2,.,TRBV6-2/TRBV6-3,ASSSRDRIYGYT
TRBJ1-6,.,TRBV4-3,ASSQGERRVTNSPLH
TRBJ2-5,.,TRBV13,ASSLGDRQETQY
TRBJ1-1,.,TRBV30,AWATQNTEAF
TRBJ2-2,.,TRBV5-1,ASSLVLRTQASTGELF
TRBJ2-1,TRBD2,TRBV6-5,ASSSGGNEQF
TRBJ1-1,TRBD1,TRBV13,ASSHGTANTEAF
TRBJ2-4,.,TRBV7-8,ASSPGLAKNIQY
TRBJ2-5,.,TRBV5-8,ASSFRKGREETQY
TRBJ1-6,TRBD1,TRBV11-2,ASSSLRDRANSPLH
TRBJ1-2,.,TRBV30,AWSKGAVYGYT
TRBJ1-1,.,TRBV24-1,ATSAPKGRTEAF
TRBJ1-5,.,TRBV19,ASSRKGGIGNQPQH
TRBJ1-5,.,TRBV18,ASSPTENSNQPQH
TRBJ1-6,.,TRBV7-8,ASSLGSRGNIVPPLH
TRBJ2-7,.,TRBV30,AWSFGQLSYEQY
TRBJ1-1,TRBD1,TRBV15,ATSRDKGAGYNTEAF
TRBJ1-1,.,TRBV2,ASSRERRAGEAF
TRBJ2-3,TRBD1,TRBV19,ASSADPTGGNTDTQY
TRBJ2-1,.,TRBV7-3,ASSMSNSYNEQF
TRBJ1-5,.,TRBV4-2,ASSQGITGSNQPQH
TRBJ2-1,.,TRBV10-3,AISESGGGRGEQF
TRBJ2-3,.,TRBV5-1,ASSLASGTDTQY
TRBJ1-1,.,TRBV2,ASSEAQGGGTEAF
TRBJ1-3,.,TRBV5-1,ASRRAEGENTIY
TRBJ1-1,.,TRBV9,ASSVDEVTSRAF
TRBJ2-3,.,TRBV2,ASSSSTDTQY
TRBJ1-1,TRBD1,TRBV19,ASSMYGQGYTEAF
TRBJ2-3,TRBD2,TRBV29-1,SVGGPAGASTDTQY
TRBJ1-4,TRBD1,TRBV9,ASSAGTATNEKLF
TRBJ1-1,TRBD1,TRBV19,ASSISQGVNTEAF
TRBJ2-7,.,TRBV6-2/TRBV6-3,ASSQGDSYEQY
TRBJ1-2,.,TRBV14,ASSQGRSINYGYT
TRBJ1-1,.,TRBV7-9,ASSSLTSEAF
TRBJ1-2,TRBD1,TRBV2,ASSGQGATYGYT
TRBJ2-7,TRBD2,TRBV12-3/TRBV12-4,ASRTSGGEQY
TRBJ1-3,.,TRBV7-2,ASSTSGYSGNTIY
TRBJ2-7,.,TRBV30,AYGQGHYEQY
TRBJ1-2,TRBD1,TRBV29-1,SVQKSDRTGRAFNYGYT
TRBJ2-3,.,TRBV7-2,ASSGMRSDTQY
TRBJ2-7,.,TRBV30,AWSVGGSGYEQY
TRBJ1-1,.,TRBV30,AWSSTGAIAF
TRBJ1-4,.,TRBV24-1,ATSETGEKLF
TRBJ1-2,.,TRBV5-1,ASSLGTDTYGYT
TRBJ1-2,.,TRBV7-9,ASSLVSGYT